The 27 T cell receptor beta chains below come from one sample, sequenced in a study of early T cells in non-severe SARS-CoV-2 infection. A single record per CDR3 protein comes from TCRdb applying MiXCR to the 5' RACE reads. There are around 76,000 distinct CDR3 sequences in the sample; about 11% occur only once, and about 4.8% lies in the top ten. Sequencing was performed on whole blood. These receptors were taken from an adult who was a healthcare worker with PCR-confirmed SARS-CoV-2 infection or an uninfected control (not recorded which).

Only a few counts were recorded for this clonotype. The J gene is TRBJ2-5, the V gene TRBV11-2; D remains unclear. The CDR3 totals 13 residues. Germline V gene lookup returns CDR1 SGHAT and CDR2 FQNNGV. The V and J ends lost 2 bases and 4 bases respectively, with 8 bases between them. The CDR3 bases are TGTGCCAGCAGCTTAACCTTTCGAGAGACCCAGTACTTC. Translation: CASSLTFRETQYF.

In nucleotides, the CDR3 is TGCAGCGTTGATCAACAGCCGGCGGATGAGCAGTTCTTC. This gives the protein CSVDQQPADEQFF. This rearrangement joins TRBV29-1 to TRBJ2-1; D ambiguous. The length of the CDR3 is 13 residues. The V gene lost 3 bases and the J gene lost 8 bases, with 14 bases spanning the gap. The V gene's germline CDR1 is SQVTM and CDR2 ANQGSEA.

This clonotype was seen ten or more times. The CDR3 region is CASGLRTGDTGELFF. The DNA for the CDR3 is TGTGCTAGTGGTTTGAGGACAGGGGACACCGGGGAGCTGTTTTTT. J is TRBJ2-2 and V is TRBV12-5, with TRBD1 identical over 9 bases. The V and J ends lost 2 bases and 3 bases, in that order; junction bases with no gene match: 1. Germline-derived CDR1 and CDR2 are LGHNT and FRNRAP. CDR3 length: 15 amino acids.

This clonotype occurred a few times. The genes are TRBV12-3 or TRBV12-4 and TRBJ1-5; D call uncertain. Between the trimmed V and J ends, which lost 0 bases and 3 bases, there was a span of 6 bases. The CDR3 consists of 14 residues. DNA of the CDR3: TGTGCCAGCAGTTTAGCGCGGAACAATCAGCCCCAGCATTTT. As protein: CASSLARNNQPQHF.

This clonotype was seen only a few times. V and J are TRBV20-1 and TRBJ2-3; D gene ambiguous. Germline V gene data show CDR1 as DFQATT and CDR2 as SNEGSKA (reference sequence). CDR3 length: 11 residues. CDR3 bases: TGCACCGGCTTGTTGTCTGATACGCAGTATTTT. Its protein is CTGLLSDTQYF.

This clonotype was counted many times. The chain is built from TRBV10-1 and TRBJ1-1; 8 positions match TRBD1. The J segment lost 4 bases and the V segment lost 7 bases, leaving 14 bases of the junction unmatched. The CDR3 covers 16 residues. The germline CDR1 and CDR2 sequences are WNHNN and SYGVQD (reference sequence). Here the CDR3 reads CASIERGTGGSTEAFF. CDR3 DNA: TGCGCCAGCATAGAACGTGGAACAGGGGGAAGCACTGAAGCTTTCTTT.

This clonotype was seen ten or more times. The V gene is TRBV7-9, the J gene TRBJ2-3; no definite D call. Trimming shortened V by 8 bases and J by 0 bases, and 9 bases separated the two germline ends. The CDR3 has 13 residues. Germline V gives CDR1 SEHNR, CDR2 FQNEAQ (reference sequence). The CDR3 DNA follows: TGTGCCAGCGGGGATACGAGCACAGATACGCAGTATTTT. Its protein is CASGDTSTDTQYF.

The chain couples TRBV4-2 to TRBJ1-5; no definite D call. Germline V gene lookup returns CDR1 LGHNA and CDR2 YNFKEQ. This CDR3 contains 14 residues. V was pared by 0 bases and J by 5 bases, with 8 bases between. CDR3 nucleotides: TGTGCCAGCAGCCAAGATCGGTGGGATCAGCCCCAGCATTTT. It yields the protein CASSQDRWDQPQHF.

This clonotype appeared many times. The rearrangement joins TRBV29-1 to TRBJ1-1, with no clear D. The ends were cut back, 0 bases at V and 3 bases at J, with 11 bases in the middle. Germline lookup yields CDR1 SQVTM and CDR2 ANQGSEA. This CDR3 has 14 amino acids. CDR3 coding DNA: TGCAGCGTTGAAGACCCAACGGCTTACACTGAAGCTTTCTTT. Its protein is CSVEDPTAYTEAFF.

This clonotype was counted between two and nine times. The chain couples TRBV29-1 to TRBJ2-1; 10 nucleotides align to TRBD2. Per germline, CDR1 SQVTM and CDR2 ANQGSEA. CDR3 length equals 13 residues. Trimming cost V 7 bases and J 9 bases; bases outside gene matches: 9. In DNA, the CDR3 is TGCAGCGCCGAAGCGGGGGGGCGTGCTGAGCAGTTCTTC. Translating it yields CSAEAGGRAEQFF.

This clonotype was detected ten times or more. The chain couples TRBV7-9 to TRBJ2-2; 7 nucleotides line up with TRBD1. With 5 bases clipped from V and 2 bases from J, the junction kept 8 bases outside the gene matches. This CDR3 contains 16 residues. Germline V gene lookup returns CDR1 SEHNR and CDR2 FQNEAQ (reference sequence). The CDR3 coding sequence is TGTGCCAGCAGCCCACCGCAGGGGGAAAACACCGGGGAGCTGTTTTTT. Encoded protein: CASSPPQGENTGELFF.

This clonotype was seen at least ten times. The chain recombines TRBV29-1 with TRBJ1-6, with 10 bases matching TRBD1. The germline V gene encodes CDR1 SQVTM and CDR2 ANQGSEA. The CDR3 contains 13 residues. V lost 6 bases, J lost 7 bases, and 3 bases stayed unmatched. CDR3 residues: CSVEDRGNSPLHF. The CDR3 nucleotides read TGCAGCGTGGAGGACAGGGGGAATTCACCCCTCCACTTT.

This clonotype was seen at least ten times. This chain joins TRBV7-9 and TRBJ1-4; D may be TRBD1 (5 bases). Per the germline V gene, CDR1 is SEHNR and CDR2 is FQNEAQ (reference sequence). The CDR3 totals 15 residues. The V end lost 5 bases, the J end lost 3 bases, and 13 bases lay between the germline ends. The CDR3 reads CASSLEGRANEKLFF. For the CDR3, the DNA is TGTGCCAGCAGCCTTGAGGGGAGGGCTAATGAAAAACTGTTTTTT.

This clonotype was seen repeatedly, ten times or more. The chain couples TRBV7-2 to TRBJ1-1, with a tentative D call TRBD1 (5 bases). The germline V gene encodes CDR1 SGHTA and CDR2 FQGNSA. The CDR3 totals 14 residues. Trimming shortened V by 1 base and J by 5 bases, and 11 bases separated the two germline ends. The CDR3 reads CASSLVQGRTEAFF. The CDR3 DNA follows: TGTGCCAGCAGCTTAGTCCAGGGTCGGACTGAAGCTTTCTTT.

In the case of this clonotype: Its ends do not fully match the called genes, so a read error is possible. The V and J genes are TRBV12-3 or TRBV12-4 and TRBJ1-5; perhaps TRBD1 as D (5 bases). The CDR3 length is 16 residues. CDR3 nucleotides: TGTGACAGCACCACACCGACAGACTTTAGCAATCAGCCCCAGCATTTT. This sequence encodes CDSTTPTDFSNQPQHF.

This clonotype was found a few times. This chain joins TRBV30 and TRBJ1-5; no clear D. CDR1 and CDR2 from the germline V gene are GTSNPN and SVGIG (reference sequence). This CDR3 spans 13 amino acids. The V end was cut by 5 bases, the J end by 3 bases, with 11 bases between. CDR3 bases: TGTGCCTGGGCCGGTGAATCCAATCAGCCCCAGCATTTT. Encoded protein: CAWAGESNQPQHF. The entire variable domain, with the rest obtained from reference TRBV30 and TRBJ1-5, is as follows: SQTIHQWPATLVQPVGSPLSLECTVEGTSNPNLYWYRQAAGRGLQLLFYSVGIGQISSEVPQNLSASRPQDRQFILSSKKLLLSDSGFYLCAWAGESNQPQHFGDGTRLSIL.

The gene calls are TRBV3-1 and TRBJ2-6; D is possibly TRBD1 (7 bases). This CDR3 is 15 amino acids long. Trimming left V 8 bases short and J 2 bases short, with 13 bases between. The germline gives CDR1 LGHDT, CDR2 YNNKEL (reference sequence). DNA for the CDR3: TGTGCCAGCGAAGGAGGGGGCGCTGGGGCCAACGTCCTGACTTTC. Translated, it gives CASEGGGAGANVLTF.

Judged by abundance, this clonotype is medium-sized. The chain's CDR3 is CASSYGSDYGYTF. The CDR3 DNA sequence: TGTGCCAGCAGTTACGGCAGCGACTATGGCTACACCTTC. This chain joins TRBV6-5 and TRBJ1-2, with D hard to call. The CDR3 is made up of 13 amino acids. CDR1 and CDR2 from the germline V gene are MNHEY and SVGAGI. The ends were cut back, 2 bases at V and 3 bases at J, with 7 bases in the middle.

This clonotype was observed a few times. The rearrangement links TRBV20-1 to TRBJ1-1; D is uncertain. CDR3 size: 13 residues. Germline CDR1 reads DFQATT; CDR2 reads SNEGSKA (reference sequence). V was clipped by 4 bases and J by 4 bases, with 13 bases between them. The CDR3, as DNA: TGCAGTGCTATCCCGGATCGGGGCACTGAAGCTTTCTTT. It encodes CSAIPDRGTEAFF.

The V call is TRBV15, the J call TRBJ1-5; D call uncertain. Trimming cost V 0 bases and J 10 bases, with 13 bases left between them. The CDR3 totals 14 residues. Germline V gene sequence: CDR1 LNHNV, CDR2 YYDKDF (reference sequence). Written as DNA, the CDR3 is TGTGCCACCAGCAGAGATCGGGGAGCAAGACCCCAGCATTTT. Translation: CATSRDRGARPQHF.

Many counts were recorded for this clonotype. The genes are TRBV7-6 and TRBJ2-6; 8 bases fit TRBD1. The V gene's germline CDR1 is SGHVS and CDR2 FNYEAQ. The CDR3 runs 19 residues. V trimming: 6 bases; J trimming: 0 bases; junction bases outside the gene matches: 13. CDR3 nucleotide sequence: TGTGCCAGCAGTCCCAGGACGGGACAGGTTTTCTCTGGGGCCAACGTCCTGACTTTC. This translates into CASSPRTGQVFSGANVLTF. Based on the CDR3 plus reference TRBV7-6 and TRBJ2-6, the full variable domain is GAGVSQSPRYKVTKRGQDVALRCDPISGHVSLYWYRQALGQGPEFLTYFNYEAQQDKSGLPNDRFSAERPEGSISTLTIQRTEQRDSAMYRCASSPRTGQVFSGANVLTFGAGSRLTVL.

This clonotype appeared a few times. The rearrangement links TRBV12-3 or TRBV12-4 to TRBJ1-2; tentatively, D is TRBD1 (6 bases). The length of the CDR3 is 15 residues. The V end lost 3 bases, the J end lost 7 bases, and 18 bases lay between the germline ends. The CDR3: CASSLDVRGESGYTF. The CDR3 DNA reads TGTGCCAGCAGTTTGGATGTCAGGGGCGAGTCTGGCTACACCTTC.

The chain combines TRBV27 with TRBJ1-5; D not certain. From germline, CDR1 is MNHEY and CDR2 SMNVEV (reference sequence). The CDR3 runs 13 residues. V gave up 5 bases and J gave up 6 bases, with 11 bases separating them. The CDR3 spells CASSPRFAQPQHF. CDR3 nucleotide sequence: TGTGCCAGCAGTCCGCGGTTCGCTCAGCCCCAGCATTTT.

This clonotype occurred many times. This sequence joins TRBV6-2 or TRBV6-3 and TRBJ1-1; no clear D gene. Germline values: CDR1 MNHEY, CDR2 SVGEGT. This CDR3 has 13 amino acids. With 6 bases removed from V and 1 base from J, the gap between germline ends came to 9 bases. CDR3 residues: CASSFVKNTEAFF. The CDR3 bases are TGTGCCAGCAGCTTTGTTAAGAACACTGAAGCTTTCTTT.

This clonotype has ten or more counts. The V call is TRBV3-1, the J call TRBJ1-2; 7 bases agree with TRBD1. Trimming at V came to 4 bases and at J to 0 bases, leaving 11 bases not matched to a gene. Germline CDR1 and CDR2: LGHDT and YNNKEL (reference sequence). CDR3 length: 17 amino acids. The chain's CDR3 is CASSPSRQGGPNYGYTF. In DNA, the CDR3 is TGTGCCAGCAGCCCATCTCGACAGGGAGGACCTAACTATGGCTACACCTTC.

This clonotype was recorded a few times. This chain uses TRBV12-3 or TRBV12-4 with TRBJ2-1; 10 nucleotides align to TRBD1. CDR3 size: 15 residues. The junction had 4 bases not matched to a gene; V was cut back by 6 bases and J by 2 bases. For the CDR3, the DNA is TGTGCCAGCAGCTGGGGACAGGGGACCTACAATGAGCAGTTCTTC. It encodes CASSWGQGTYNEQFF.

A few counts support this clonotype. The V gene is TRBV7-9, the J gene TRBJ2-1; 9 nucleotides line up with TRBD2. After removal of 3 bases from V and 2 bases from J, the junction contained 2 bases not matched to a gene. Germline V lookup: CDR1 SEHNR, CDR2 FQNEAQ (reference sequence). The CDR3 is 15 amino acids. DNA for the CDR3: TGTGCCAGCAGCTTTAGCGGGGGAACCTACAATGAGCAGTTCTTC. The encoded protein is CASSFSGGTYNEQFF.